The 29 T cell receptor beta chains in this list originate from one sample, sequenced in a study of cytomegalovirus exposure and HLA in healthy donors. The study ran its PCR with 60 Vbeta and 13 Jbeta primers. Profiled with immunoSEQ multiplex PCR; TCRdb holds only in-frame clones, not every one. The table has more than 70,000 clones, about three quarters seen once. Sequencing input: PBMCs. All receptors derive from a boy aged 5-17 years in good health and CMV-seronegative.

The chain is built from TRBV6-7 and TRBJ2-7, with TRBD2 matching 8 bases. TRBV6-7 is designated an ORF whose function remains uncertain. This CDR3 is built from 13 residues. Unmatched junction bases numbered 6, after V lost 5 bases and J lost 6 bases. CDR3 nucleotides: TGTGCCAGCAGTCGAGGGACTAGGGTCGAGCAGTACTTC. Translating gives CASSRGTRVEQYF.

This clone was seen just once. The V and J genes are TRBV30 and TRBJ2-3; 14 nucleotides line up with TRBD2. J gave up 9 bases and V 5 bases, and 10 bases lay outside the gene matches. The CDR3 extends over 15 amino acids. Germline V gene lookup returns CDR1 GTSNPN and CDR2 SVGIG (reference sequence). The CDR3 DNA reads TGTGCCTGGTCCGGGACTAGCGGGAGTAGGGAGACGCAGTATTTT. Translated, it gives CAWSGTSGSRETQYF.

The chain links TRBV30 to TRBJ2-2, with D possibly TRBD2 on 6 matching bases. Between the trimmed V and J ends, which lost 3 bases and 2 bases, there was a span of 13 bases. The length of the CDR3 is 15 residues. Germline lookup yields CDR1 GTSNPN and CDR2 SVGIG (reference sequence). This CDR3 is CAWRGLRTNTGELFF. CDR3 nucleotide sequence: TGTGCCTGGAGGGGACTTCGTACCAACACCGGGGAGCTGTTTTTT.

This clone was found a few times. This chain links TRBV4-2 with TRBJ2-7; 9 bases align to TRBD1. With 1 base clipped from V and 6 bases from J, the junction kept 16 bases outside the gene matches. Germline lookup yields CDR1 LGHNA and CDR2 YNFKEQ. This CDR3 region has 18 residues. CDR3 DNA sequence: TGTGCCAGCAGCCAAGGCCCGGTTCGGACAGGGGCTGTTAGCGAGCAGTACTTC. This encodes CASSQGPVRTGAVSEQYF.

The V and J genes are TRBV25-1 and TRBJ2-7; the match to TRBD1 covers 10 bases. With V trimmed by 4 bases and J by 5 bases, 5 bases remained unmatched. This CDR3 is 14 amino acids long. CDR1 MGHDK and CDR2 SYGVNS come from the germline V gene. The DNA for the CDR3 is TGTGCCAGCAGTGGCCGGGACAGGGGCAACGAGCAGTACTTC. It specifies CASSGRDRGNEQYF.

The count of this clone is one. This rearrangement joins TRBV5-7 to TRBJ2-1, with TRBD2 identical over 8 bases. TRBV5-7 is classed as an ORF, of uncertain function. Trimming cost V 2 bases and J 2 bases; bases outside gene matches: 3. The length of the CDR3 is 15 residues. The CDR3 coding sequence is TGTGCCAGCAGCTTTAGCGGGGAAACCTACAATGAGCAGTTCTTC. As protein: CASSFSGETYNEQFF.

This clone was observed a single time. This chain connects TRBV9 to TRBJ2-2, with 13 bases lining up with TRBD2. V dropped 5 bases and J dropped 6; count of bases not matched to a gene: 4. Germline lookup yields CDR1 SGDLS and CDR2 YYNGEE. This CDR3 is built from 15 residues. DNA of the CDR3: TGTGCCAGCAGGGGGACTAGCGGGGCGGCCGGGGAGCTGTTTTTT. Translation gives CASRGTSGAAGELFF.

The chain links TRBV28 to TRBJ1-1; perhaps TRBD1 as D (5 bases). The germline V gene has CDR1 MDHEN and CDR2 SYDVKM. This CDR3 comprises 16 residues. V lost 6 bases, J lost 1 base, and 18 bases lay in between. In DNA, the CDR3 is TGTGCCAGCAGCTACCCACGGGCAGGGCCGAACACTGAAGCTTTCTTT. This encodes CASSYPRAGPNTEAFF.

In the case of this clone: Other nucleotide sequences from this sample produce the same CDR3. The rearrangement uses TRBV5-1 and TRBJ1-4, with D uncertain. The length of the CDR3 is 14 residues. Germline V gene lookup returns CDR1 SGHRS and CDR2 YFSETQ. Trimming stripped 0 bases from V and 5 bases from J, with 8 bases between. The CDR3 region is CASSLGQPNEKLFF. The CDR3 nucleotides are TGCGCCAGCAGCTTGGGGCAACCGAATGAAAAACTGTTTTTT.

This chain uses TRBV7-9 with TRBJ2-1; no definite D call. V was pared by 0 bases and J by 2 bases, with 8 bases between. CDR1 is SEHNR and CDR2 is FQNEAQ in the germline V gene (reference sequence). The CDR3 is made up of 15 amino acids. The CDR3 spells CASSLARFTYNEQFF. Here the CDR3 DNA reads TGTGCCAGCAGCTTAGCGAGGTTCACCTACAATGAGCAGTTCTTC.

This clone appeared a single time. This rearrangement joins TRBV7-2 to TRBJ1-1; TRBD1 might be the D (5 bases). The V and J ends lost 2 bases and 4 bases respectively, with 8 bases between them. The CDR3 runs 13 residues. Per germline, CDR1 SGHTA and CDR2 FQGNSA. The CDR3: CASSLFRGTEAFF. Here the CDR3 DNA reads TGTGCCAGCAGCTTATTTAGGGGCACTGAAGCTTTCTTT.

The chain links TRBV4-3 to TRBJ2-7; 9 bases are a match to TRBD1. The CDR3 totals 16 residues. CDR1 is LGHNA, CDR2 YSLEER, per germline. The J segment lost 3 bases and the V segment lost 0 bases, leaving 6 bases of the junction unmatched. As DNA, the CDR3 is TGCGCCAGCAGCCAAGATGACAGGGGGACGCTCTACGAGCAGTACTTC. This encodes CASSQDDRGTLYEQYF.

This chain uses TRBV29-1 with TRBJ2-5; tentatively, D is TRBD2 (7 bases). Between the trimmed V and J ends, which lost 1 base and 11 bases, there was a span of 20 bases. Germline CDR1 is SQVTM and CDR2 is ANQGSEA. The CDR3 consists of 14 residues. In DNA form, the CDR3 reads TGCAGCGTTGAAGGGGGGGGGCCGGTGACGGAGCAGTACTTC. Protein product: CSVEGGGPVTEQYF.

V usage is TRBV28 and J usage is TRBJ1-6, with TRBD1 matching 8 bases. V was clipped by 8 bases and J by 7 bases; unmatched bases: 4. CDR1 is MDHEN, CDR2 SYDVKM, per germline. The CDR3 is 13 amino acids. The CDR3 protein is CASYRGGNSPLHF. As DNA, the CDR3 is TGTGCCAGCTACAGGGGGGGCAATTCACCCCTCCACTTT.

The chain carries TRBV6-4 and TRBJ2-7; 7 nucleotides match TRBD2. Germline trimming cut 0 bases from V and 6 bases from J; bases unmatched to any gene: 5. From germline, CDR1 is MRHNA and CDR2 SNTAGT. The CDR3 is 14 residues long. CDR3 sequence (DNA): TGTGCCAGCAGTGACTCGAACTCGGGAGGCGAGCAGTACTTC. This sequence encodes CASSDSNSGGEQYF.

This chain connects TRBV2 to TRBJ2-3; 9 bases fit TRBD2. Germline loops: CDR1 SNHLY, CDR2 FYNNEI. V lost 4 bases, J lost 0 bases, and 5 bases stayed unmatched. The CDR3 runs to 16 residues. CDR3 DNA: TGTGCCAGCAGTGGGCGGGAGGGCTTGAGCACAGATACGCAGTATTTT. Its protein product is CASSGREGLSTDTQYF.

This chain connects TRBV7-9 to TRBJ2-1, with TRBD2 as a possible D gene (6 bases). The CDR3 loop spans 13 amino acids. V shed 4 bases and J shed 5 bases, with 9 bases lying between them. CDR1 is SEHNR, CDR2 FQNEAQ, per germline (reference sequence). CDR3 sequence reads: CASSSPGDNEQFF. The CDR3, as DNA: TGTGCCAGCAGCTCCCCGGGAGACAATGAGCAGTTCTTC.

V and J are TRBV30 and TRBJ1-5; tentatively, D is TRBD1 (5 bases). V lost 3 bases and J 7 bases, leaving 13 bases between the germline ends. Germline V gives CDR1 GTSNPN, CDR2 SVGIG (reference sequence). This CDR3 has 13 residues. For the CDR3, the DNA is TGTGCCTGGAGAGGCCAGGGTATACAGCCCCAGCATTTT. This codes for CAWRGQGIQPQHF. Using reference TRBV30 and TRBJ1-5 for the parts outside the CDR3, the full variable domain is SQTIHQWPATLVQPVGSPLSLECTVEGTSNPNLYWYRQAAGRGLQLLFYSVGIGQISSEVPQNLSASRPQDRQFILSSKKLLLSDSGFYLCAWRGQGIQPQHFGDGTRLSIL.

V is TRBV7-9 and J is TRBJ1-2; TRBD1 might be the D (5 bases). Trimming left V 5 bases short and J 6 bases short, with 13 bases between. This CDR3 has 13 residues. Germline V gene data show CDR1 as SEHNR and CDR2 as FQNEAQ (reference sequence). CDR3 loop: CASSARGRDGYTF. As DNA, the CDR3 is TGTGCCAGCAGCGCTCGGGGGAGAGATGGCTACACCTTC.

V usage is TRBV15 and J usage is TRBJ2-7; TRBD1 matches 9 bases. V was clipped by 2 bases and J by 5 bases; unmatched bases: 19. This CDR3 is built from 19 residues. Germline V gene lookup returns CDR1 LNHNV and CDR2 YYDKDF (reference sequence). The CDR3 nucleotides read TGTGCCACCAGCAGACCTGGACAGGGGCCCTCCGCTAGTAACGACGAGCAGTACTTC. Protein product: CATSRPGQGPSASNDEQYF.

The chain carries TRBV4-2 and TRBJ2-1, with 10 bases identical to TRBD2. Germline CDR1 is LGHNA and CDR2 is YNFKEQ. CDR3 length equals 16 residues. Trimming cost V 5 bases and J 5 bases; bases outside gene matches: 9. CDR3 residues: CASSDPGLALDNEQFF. The CDR3 nucleotides read TGTGCCAGCAGCGATCCGGGACTAGCGCTAGACAATGAGCAGTTCTTC.

The V gene is TRBV4-3, the J gene TRBJ1-6; weak D call: TRBD1 (5 bases). Trimming stripped 0 bases from V and 8 bases from J, with 14 bases between. This CDR3 region has 16 residues. Germline CDR1 LGHNA, CDR2 YSLEER. The chain's CDR3 is CASSQDLGDSYSPLHF. The DNA for the CDR3 is TGCGCCAGCAGCCAAGATTTGGGCGACAGTTATTCACCCCTCCACTTT.

V usage is TRBV15 and J usage is TRBJ2-7; D perhaps matches TRBD2 (5 bases). Deletions cut 5 bases from V and 0 bases from J, with 11 bases between. The CDR3 runs 14 residues. Germline assignment: CDR1 LNHNV and CDR2 YYDKDF (reference sequence). DNA of the CDR3: TGTGCCACCAGCGGGGAGCCTTCCTCCTACGAGCAGTACTTC. Translation gives CATSGEPSSYEQYF.

The CDR3 coding sequence is TGTGCCAGCAGCTCCTATAGCGGGCAGAGCTCCTACGAGCAGTACTTC. Translating gives CASSSYSGQSSYEQYF. The chain couples TRBV11-2 to TRBJ2-7; 7 nucleotides match TRBD2. The ends lost 4 bases at V and 0 bases at J; junction bases unmatched: 9. CDR1 is SGHAT and CDR2 is FQNNGV in the germline V gene. This CDR3 is built from 16 residues.

The genes are TRBV19 and TRBJ2-5; TRBD2 matches 8 bases. V dropped 1 base and J dropped 3; count of bases not matched to a gene: 1. The CDR3 spans 14 residues. Germline assignment: CDR1 LNHDA and CDR2 SQIVND (reference sequence). The CDR3 loop is CASSIAAGEETQYF. The CDR3 DNA is TGTGCCAGTAGTATAGCAGCGGGAGAAGAGACCCAGTACTTC.

Notes on this clone: Sequence at one end of the junction differs from germline and may be a read error. The chain is built from TRBV30 and TRBJ2-3, with 8 bases fitting TRBD1. Germline V gene sequence: CDR1 GTSNPN, CDR2 SVGIG (reference sequence). The CDR3 length is 14 residues. This CDR3 is CAWSPRPGTGTQYF. The CDR3 nucleotides read TGTGCCTGGAGTCCCCGGCCGGGGACAGGTACGCAGTATTTT.

This clone was counted between two and nine times. The chain recombines TRBV6-1 with TRBJ2-5, with unresolved D. With 7 bases removed from V and 2 bases from J, the gap between germline ends came to 17 bases. The CDR3 is made up of 15 amino acids. The germline V gene encodes CDR1 MNHNS and CDR2 SASEGT. The chain's CDR3 is CASTPRYPLQETQYF. The CDR3, as DNA: TGTGCCAGCACCCCTCGGTACCCACTACAAGAGACCCAGTACTTC.

The chain couples TRBV28 to TRBJ2-5; a weak D match, TRBD1 (5 bases). This CDR3 is built from 14 residues. V lost 6 bases and J 2 bases, leaving 13 bases between the germline ends. Germline V gene lookup returns CDR1 MDHEN and CDR2 SYDVKM. CDR3 loop: CASRRTRAQETQYF. CDR3 bases: TGTGCCAGCAGGCGAACCAGGGCGCAAGAGACCCAGTACTTC. Filled out from reference TRBV28 and TRBJ2-5, the complete variable domain reads DVKVTQSSRYLVKRTGEKVFLECVQDMDHENMFWYRQDPGLGLRLIYFSYDVKMKEKGDIPEGYSVSREKKERFSLILESASTNQTSMYLCASRRTRAQETQYFGPGTRLLVL.

The V and J genes are TRBV11-2 and TRBJ1-1, with D tentatively TRBD1 (5 bases). Germline CDR1 and CDR2: SGHAT and FQNNGV. The CDR3 sequence is 14 residues long. Trimming left V 6 bases short and J 2 bases short, with 13 bases between. CDR3 DNA: TGTGCCAGCAGTCCGGGGGGGTCAAACACTGAAGCTTTCTTT. It encodes CASSPGGSNTEAFF.